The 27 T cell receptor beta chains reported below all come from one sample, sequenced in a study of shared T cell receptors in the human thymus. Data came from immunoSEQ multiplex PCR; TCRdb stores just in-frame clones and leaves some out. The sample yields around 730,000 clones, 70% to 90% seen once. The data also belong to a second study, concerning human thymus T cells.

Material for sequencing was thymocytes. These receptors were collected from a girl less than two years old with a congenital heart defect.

This CDR3 is CASSKGKSQNRATYGYTF. The CDR3 bases are TGTGCCAGCAGCAAAGGGAAGTCACAGAACAGGGCTACCTATGGCTACACCTTC. V usage is TRBV21-1 and J usage is TRBJ1-2; the DNA was not compared with TRBD1, the D call given in the table. TRBV21-1 has pseudogene status. The CDR3 covers 18 residues.

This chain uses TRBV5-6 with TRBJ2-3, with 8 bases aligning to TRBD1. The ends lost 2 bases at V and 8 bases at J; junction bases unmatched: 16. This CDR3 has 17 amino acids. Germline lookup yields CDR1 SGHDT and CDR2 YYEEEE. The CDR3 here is CASSLSRTGKWWGTQYF. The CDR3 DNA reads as TGTGCCAGCAGCTTATCAAGGACAGGGAAATGGTGGGGTACGCAGTATTTT. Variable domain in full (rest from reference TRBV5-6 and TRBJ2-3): DAGVTQSPTHLIKTRGQQVTLRCSPKSGHDTVSWYQQALGQGPQFIFQYYEEEERQRGNFPDRFSGHQFPNYSSELNVNALLLGDSALYLCASSLSRTGKWWGTQYFGPGTRLTVL.

The CDR3 spells CASSLDRDSLLGSGNTIYF. The DNA for the CDR3 is TGTGCCAGCAGCCTTGACCGGGACAGCCTTTTGGGAAGCGGGAACACCATATATTTT. This sequence joins TRBV7-2 and TRBJ1-3, with TRBD1 matching over 7 bases. This CDR3 has 19 amino acids. Per the germline V gene, CDR1 is SGHTA and CDR2 is FQGNSA. V lost 5 bases to trimming and J lost 7 bases; unmatched junction nucleotides: 23.

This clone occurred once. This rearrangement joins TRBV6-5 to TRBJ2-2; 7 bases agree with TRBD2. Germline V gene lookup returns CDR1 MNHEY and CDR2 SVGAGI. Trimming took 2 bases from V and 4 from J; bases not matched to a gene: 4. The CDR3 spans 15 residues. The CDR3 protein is CASSYVGGATGELFF. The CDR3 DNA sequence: TGTGCCAGCAGTTACGTGGGAGGGGCCACCGGGGAGCTGTTTTTT.

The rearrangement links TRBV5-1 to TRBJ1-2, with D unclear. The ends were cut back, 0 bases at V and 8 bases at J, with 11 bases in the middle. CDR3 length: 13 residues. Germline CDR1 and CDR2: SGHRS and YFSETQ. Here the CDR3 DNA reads TGCGCCAGCAGCTTGGCGAGGGCGGAGGGCTACACCTTC. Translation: CASSLARAEGYTF. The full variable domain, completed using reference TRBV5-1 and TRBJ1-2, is KAGVTQTPRYLIKTRGQQVTLSCSPISGHRSVSWYQQTPGQGLQFLFEYFSETQRNKGNFPGRFSGRQFSNSRSEMNVSTLELGDSALYLCASSLARAEGYTFGSGTRLTVV.

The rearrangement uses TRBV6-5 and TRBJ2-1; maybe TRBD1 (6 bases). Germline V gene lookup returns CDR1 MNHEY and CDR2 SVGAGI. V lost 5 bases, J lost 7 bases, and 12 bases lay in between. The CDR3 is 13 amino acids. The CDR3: CASSTNRDNEQFF. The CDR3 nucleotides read TGTGCCAGCAGTACAAACAGGGATAATGAGCAGTTCTTC.

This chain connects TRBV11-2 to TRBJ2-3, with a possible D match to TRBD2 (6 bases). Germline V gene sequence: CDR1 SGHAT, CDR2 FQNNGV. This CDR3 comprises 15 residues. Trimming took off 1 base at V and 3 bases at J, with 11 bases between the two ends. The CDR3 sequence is CASSLVGGETDTQYF. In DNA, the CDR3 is TGTGCCAGCAGCTTAGTTGGAGGGGAGACAGATACGCAGTATTTT.

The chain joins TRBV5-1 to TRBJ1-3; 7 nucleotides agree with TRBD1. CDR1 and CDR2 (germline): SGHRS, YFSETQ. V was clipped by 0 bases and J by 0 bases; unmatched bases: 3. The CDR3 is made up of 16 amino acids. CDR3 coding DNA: TGCGCCAGCAGCTTGGCCGGACAGGTCTCTGGAAACACCATATATTTT. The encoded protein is CASSLAGQVSGNTIYF.

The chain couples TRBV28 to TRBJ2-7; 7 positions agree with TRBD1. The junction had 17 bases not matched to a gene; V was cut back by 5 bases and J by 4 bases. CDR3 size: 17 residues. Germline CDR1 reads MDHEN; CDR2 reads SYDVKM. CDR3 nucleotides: TGTGCCAGCAGTATTCCCCCGGGACAGAGCCTTGGGTACGAGCAGTACTTC. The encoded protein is CASSIPPGQSLGYEQYF.

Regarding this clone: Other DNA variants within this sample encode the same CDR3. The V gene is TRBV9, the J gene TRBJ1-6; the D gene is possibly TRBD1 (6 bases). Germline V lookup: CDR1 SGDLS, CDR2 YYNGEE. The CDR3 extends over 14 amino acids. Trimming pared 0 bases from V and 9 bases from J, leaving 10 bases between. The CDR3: CASSVASDSSPLHF. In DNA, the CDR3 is TGTGCCAGCAGCGTAGCTTCGGACAGTTCACCCCTCCACTTT.

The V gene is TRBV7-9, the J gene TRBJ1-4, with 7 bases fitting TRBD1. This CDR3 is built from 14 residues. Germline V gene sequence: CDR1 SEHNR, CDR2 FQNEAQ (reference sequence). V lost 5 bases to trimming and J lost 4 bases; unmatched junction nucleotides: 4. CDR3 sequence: CASSGGQDNEKLFF. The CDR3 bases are TGTGCCAGCAGCGGAGGACAGGATAATGAAAAACTGTTTTTT.

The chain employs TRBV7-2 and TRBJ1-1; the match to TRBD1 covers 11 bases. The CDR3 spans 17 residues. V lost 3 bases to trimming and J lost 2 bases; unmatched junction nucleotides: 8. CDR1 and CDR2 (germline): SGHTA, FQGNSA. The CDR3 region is CASSFSGQGAGNTEAFF. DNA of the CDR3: TGTGCCAGCAGCTTTTCCGGACAGGGGGCGGGTAACACTGAAGCTTTCTTT.

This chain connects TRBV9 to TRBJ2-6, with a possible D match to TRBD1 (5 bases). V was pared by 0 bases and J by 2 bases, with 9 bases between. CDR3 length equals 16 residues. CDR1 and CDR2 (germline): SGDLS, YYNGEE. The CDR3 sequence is CASSVAGKPGANVLTF. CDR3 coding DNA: TGTGCCAGCAGCGTAGCAGGGAAGCCTGGGGCCAACGTCCTGACTTTC.

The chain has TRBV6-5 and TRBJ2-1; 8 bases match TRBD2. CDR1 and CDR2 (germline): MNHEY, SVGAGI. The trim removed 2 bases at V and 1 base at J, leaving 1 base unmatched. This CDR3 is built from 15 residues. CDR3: CASSYGGGSYNEQFF. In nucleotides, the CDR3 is TGTGCCAGCAGTTACGGCGGGGGGTCCTACAATGAGCAGTTCTTC.

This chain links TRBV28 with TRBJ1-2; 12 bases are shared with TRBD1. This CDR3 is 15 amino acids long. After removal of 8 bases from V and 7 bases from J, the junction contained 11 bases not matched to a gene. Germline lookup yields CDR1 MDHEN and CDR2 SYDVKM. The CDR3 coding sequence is TGTGCCAGCCTTAAACCGGGACAGGGGGCGGGTGGCTACACCTTC. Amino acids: CASLKPGQGAGGYTF.

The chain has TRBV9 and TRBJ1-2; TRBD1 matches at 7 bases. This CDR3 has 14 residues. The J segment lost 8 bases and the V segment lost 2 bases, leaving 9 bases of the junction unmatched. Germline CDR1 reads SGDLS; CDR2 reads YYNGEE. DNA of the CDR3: TGTGCCAGCAGCGTCGAACCTACAGGGGAGGGCTACACCTTC. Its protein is CASSVEPTGEGYTF.

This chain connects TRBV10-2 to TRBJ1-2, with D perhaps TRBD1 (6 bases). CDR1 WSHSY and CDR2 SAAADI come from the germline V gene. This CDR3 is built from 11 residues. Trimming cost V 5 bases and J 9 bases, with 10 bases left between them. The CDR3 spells CASSLQGSYTF. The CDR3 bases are TGCGCCAGCAGTTTACAGGGCAGCTACACCTTC.

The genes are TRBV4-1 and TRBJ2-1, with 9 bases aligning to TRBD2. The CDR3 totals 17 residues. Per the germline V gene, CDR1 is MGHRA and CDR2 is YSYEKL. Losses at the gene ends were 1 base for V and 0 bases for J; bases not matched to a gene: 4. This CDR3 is CASSQGLAASSYNEQFF. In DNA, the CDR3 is TGCGCCAGCAGCCAAGGACTAGCGGCGAGCTCCTACAATGAGCAGTTCTTC.

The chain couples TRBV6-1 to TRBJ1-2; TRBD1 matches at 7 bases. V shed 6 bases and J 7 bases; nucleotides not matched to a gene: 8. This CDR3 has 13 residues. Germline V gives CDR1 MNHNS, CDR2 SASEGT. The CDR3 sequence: CASSGTALVGYTF. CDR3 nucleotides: TGTGCCAGCAGCGGGACAGCCTTGGTTGGCTACACCTTC.

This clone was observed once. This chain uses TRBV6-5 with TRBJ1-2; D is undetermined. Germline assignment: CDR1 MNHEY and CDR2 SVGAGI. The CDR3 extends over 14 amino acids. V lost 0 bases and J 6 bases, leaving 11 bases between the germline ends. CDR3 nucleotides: TGTGCCAGCAGTTACTCGGCAGGCCTTGATGGCTACACCTTC. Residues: CASSYSAGLDGYTF.

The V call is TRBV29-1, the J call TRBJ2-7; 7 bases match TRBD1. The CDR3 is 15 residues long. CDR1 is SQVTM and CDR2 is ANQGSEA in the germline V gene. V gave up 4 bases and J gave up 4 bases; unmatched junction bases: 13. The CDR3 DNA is TGCAGCGTTGGGGACAGCTTTCTAGGGCATTACGAGCAGTACTTC. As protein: CSVGDSFLGHYEQYF.

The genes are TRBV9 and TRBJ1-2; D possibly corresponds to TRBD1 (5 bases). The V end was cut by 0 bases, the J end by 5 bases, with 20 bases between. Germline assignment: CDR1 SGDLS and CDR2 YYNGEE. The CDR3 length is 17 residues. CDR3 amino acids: CASSVGETASFFYGYTF. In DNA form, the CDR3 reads TGTGCCAGCAGCGTAGGTGAGACAGCCAGCTTCTTTTATGGCTACACCTTC.

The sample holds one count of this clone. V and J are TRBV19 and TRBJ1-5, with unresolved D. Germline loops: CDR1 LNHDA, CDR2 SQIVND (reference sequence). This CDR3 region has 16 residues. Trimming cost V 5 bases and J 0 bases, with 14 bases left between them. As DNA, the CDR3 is TGTGCCAGTAGTGCGAACCCGAAGTCTAGCAATCAGCCCCAGCATTTT. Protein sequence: CASSANPKSSNQPQHF. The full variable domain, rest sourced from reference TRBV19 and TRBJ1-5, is DGGITQSPKYLFRKEGQNVTLSCEQNLNHDAMYWYRQDPGQGLRLIYYSQIVNDFQKGDIAEGYSVSREKKESFPLTVTSAQKNPTAFYLCASSANPKSSNQPQHFGDGTRLSIL.

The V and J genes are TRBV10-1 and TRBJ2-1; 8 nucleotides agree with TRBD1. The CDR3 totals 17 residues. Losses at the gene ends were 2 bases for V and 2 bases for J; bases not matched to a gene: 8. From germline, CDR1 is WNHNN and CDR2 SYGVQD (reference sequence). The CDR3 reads CASSEGKGQATYNEQFF. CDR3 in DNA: TGCGCCAGCAGTGAGGGGAAGGGACAGGCGACCTACAATGAGCAGTTCTTC.

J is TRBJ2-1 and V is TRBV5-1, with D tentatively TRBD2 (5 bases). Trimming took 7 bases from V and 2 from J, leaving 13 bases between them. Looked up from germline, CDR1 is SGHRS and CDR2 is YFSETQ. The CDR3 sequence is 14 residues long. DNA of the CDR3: TGCGCCAGCTCGAGGAGGCTTGCCTACAATGAGCAGTTCTTC. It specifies CASSRRLAYNEQFF.

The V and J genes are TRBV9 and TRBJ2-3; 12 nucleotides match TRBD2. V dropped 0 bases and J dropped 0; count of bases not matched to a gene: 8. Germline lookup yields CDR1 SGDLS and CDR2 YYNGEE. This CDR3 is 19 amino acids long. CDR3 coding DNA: TGTGCCAGCAGCGTAGAGGGGGGACTAGCGGGTTTTAGCACAGATACGCAGTATTTT. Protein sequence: CASSVEGGLAGFSTDTQYF.

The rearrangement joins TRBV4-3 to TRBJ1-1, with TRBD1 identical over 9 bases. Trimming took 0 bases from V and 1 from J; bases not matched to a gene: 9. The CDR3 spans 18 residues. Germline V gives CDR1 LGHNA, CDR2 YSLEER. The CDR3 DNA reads TGCGCCAGCAGCCAAGACATAGCGAGACAGGGGGGGAACACTGAAGCTTTCTTT. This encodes CASSQDIARQGGNTEAFF.